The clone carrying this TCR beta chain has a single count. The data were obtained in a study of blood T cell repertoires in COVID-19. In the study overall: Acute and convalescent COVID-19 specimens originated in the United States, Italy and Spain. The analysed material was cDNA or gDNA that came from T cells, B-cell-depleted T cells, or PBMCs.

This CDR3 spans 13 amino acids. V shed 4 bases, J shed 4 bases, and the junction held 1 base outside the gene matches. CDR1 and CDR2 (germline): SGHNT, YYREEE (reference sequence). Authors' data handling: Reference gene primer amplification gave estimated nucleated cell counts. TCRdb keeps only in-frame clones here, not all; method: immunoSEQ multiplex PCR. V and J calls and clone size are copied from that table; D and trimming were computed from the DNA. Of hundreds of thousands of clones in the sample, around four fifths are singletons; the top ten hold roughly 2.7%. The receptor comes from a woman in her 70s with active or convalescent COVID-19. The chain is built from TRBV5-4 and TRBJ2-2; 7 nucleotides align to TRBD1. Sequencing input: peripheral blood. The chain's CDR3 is CASSGQATGELFF. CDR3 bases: TGTGCCAGCAGCGGACAGGCCACCGGGGAGCTGTTTTTT.